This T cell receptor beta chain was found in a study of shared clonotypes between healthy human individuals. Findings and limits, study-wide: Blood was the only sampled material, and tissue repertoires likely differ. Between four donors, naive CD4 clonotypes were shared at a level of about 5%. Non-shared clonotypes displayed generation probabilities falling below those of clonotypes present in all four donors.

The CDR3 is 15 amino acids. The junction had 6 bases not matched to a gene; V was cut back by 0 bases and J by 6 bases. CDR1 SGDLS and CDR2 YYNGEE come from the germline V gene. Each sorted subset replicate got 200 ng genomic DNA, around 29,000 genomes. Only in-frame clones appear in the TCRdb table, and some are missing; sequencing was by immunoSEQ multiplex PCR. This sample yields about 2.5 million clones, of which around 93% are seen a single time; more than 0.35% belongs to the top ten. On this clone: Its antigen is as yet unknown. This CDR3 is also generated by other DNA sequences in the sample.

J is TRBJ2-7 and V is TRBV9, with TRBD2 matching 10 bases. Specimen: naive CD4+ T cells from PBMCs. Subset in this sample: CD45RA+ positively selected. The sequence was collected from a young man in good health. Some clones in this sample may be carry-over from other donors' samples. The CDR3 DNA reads TGTGCCAGCAGCGTAGGAGGGCTAGCGGGAGTCGAGCAGTACTTC. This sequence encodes CASSVGGLAGVEQYF.